The rows below give T cell receptor beta chains drawn from one sample of a study of shared clonotypes between healthy human individuals. Produced via immunoSEQ multiplex PCR; TCRdb's table is partial and in-frame only. The sample holds hundreds of thousands of clones, 85% to 95% seen once. Sequenced sample: naive CD8+ T cells sorted from blood. These receptors were collected from a woman in her thirties in good health. Each CDR3 is given with its conserved first and last residue. The order of the fields is J gene, V gene, D gene, CDR3 length, clone size, CDR3 protein, CDR3 DNA. A D gene is named only where the DNA matches it firmly. Expanded clones get a size class; other rows say once, few or many, or leave the size out.

j_gene: TRBJ1-5
v_gene: TRBV6-5
d_gene: -
len: 14
abundance: -
CDR3aa: CASSYSGPYQPQHF
CDR3nt: TGTGCCAGCAGTTACTCGGGGCCATACCAGCCCCAGCATTTT

j_gene: TRBJ2-1
v_gene: TRBV28
d_gene: TRBD1
len: 16
abundance: -
CDR3aa: CASSLVTGTGGLEQFF
CDR3nt: TGTGCCAGCAGTTTAGTGACCGGGACAGGGGGCCTTGAGCAGTTCTTC

j_gene: TRBJ2-5
v_gene: TRBV4-2
d_gene: -
len: 15
abundance: -
CDR3aa: CASSQDRGYGETQYF
CDR3nt: TGTGCCAGCAGCCAAGACAGGGGTTACGGAGAGACCCAGTACTTC

j_gene: TRBJ2-1
v_gene: TRBV28
d_gene: -
len: 15
abundance: -
CDR3aa: CASSSIRSSYNEQFF
CDR3nt: TGTGCCAGCAGTTCTATCCGAAGCTCCTACAATGAGCAGTTCTTC

j_gene: TRBJ1-1
v_gene: TRBV7-9
d_gene: -
len: 14
abundance: -
CDR3aa: CASSKAGDLTEAFF
CDR3nt: TGTGCCAGCAGCAAGGCAGGGGACCTGACTGAAGCTTTCTTT

j_gene: TRBJ1-2
v_gene: TRBV29-1
d_gene: TRBD1
len: 14
abundance: -
CDR3aa: CSVPSDRGNYGYTF
CDR3nt: TGCAGCGTACCCTCCGACAGGGGGAACTATGGCTACACCTTC

j_gene: TRBJ2-7
v_gene: TRBV7-8
d_gene: TRBD1
len: 14
abundance: once
CDR3aa: CASSSRQGSGEQYF
CDR3nt: TGTGCCAGCAGCTCACGACAGGGAAGTGGCGAGCAGTACTTC

j_gene: TRBJ2-7
v_gene: TRBV5-4
d_gene: TRBD2
len: 16
abundance: -
CDR3aa: CASSLAPLAGAYEQYF
CDR3nt: TGTGCCAGCAGCTTGGCCCCCCTAGCGGGAGCCTACGAGCAGTACTTC

j_gene: TRBJ1-1
v_gene: TRBV6-1
d_gene: -
len: 14
abundance: -
CDR3aa: CASRRYLGDTEAFF
CDR3nt: TGTGCCAGCAGAAGGTATCTAGGGGACACTGAAGCTTTCTTT

j_gene: TRBJ2-7
v_gene: TRBV28
d_gene: -
len: 14
abundance: -
CDR3aa: CASSFGQGPYEQYF
CDR3nt: TGTGCCAGCAGTTTTGGCCAGGGGCCCTACGAGCAGTACTTC

j_gene: TRBJ1-3
v_gene: TRBV7-9
d_gene: -
len: 17
abundance: -
CDR3aa: CASSSIPDVFSGNTIYF
CDR3nt: TGTGCCAGCAGCTCGATCCCGGACGTCTTCTCTGGAAACACCATATATTTT

j_gene: TRBJ2-7
v_gene: TRBV11-2
d_gene: TRBD1
len: 14
abundance: -
CDR3aa: CASSAGTAYYEQYF
CDR3nt: TGTGCCAGCAGCGCCGGGACAGCATACTACGAGCAGTACTTC

j_gene: TRBJ2-7
v_gene: TRBV28
d_gene: TRBD1
len: 15
abundance: -
CDR3aa: CASSQPKTGAYEQYF
CDR3nt: TGTGCCAGCAGTCAACCTAAGACAGGGGCCTACGAGCAGTACTTC

j_gene: TRBJ2-7
v_gene: TRBV27
d_gene: -
len: 13
abundance: -
CDR3aa: CASSLAVSYEQYF
CDR3nt: TGTGCCAGCAGTTTGGCTGTCTCCTACGAGCAGTACTTC

j_gene: TRBJ2-7
v_gene: TRBV13
d_gene: -
len: 14
abundance: -
CDR3aa: CASSSGQGRDEQYF
CDR3nt: TGTGCCAGCAGCTCCGGGCAGGGGAGGGACGAGCAGTACTTC

j_gene: TRBJ2-2
v_gene: TRBV4-2
d_gene: -
len: 15
abundance: once
CDR3aa: CASSQPGLNTGELFF
CDR3nt: TGTGCCAGCAGCCAACCGGGACTGAACACCGGGGAGCTGTTTTTT

j_gene: TRBJ1-2
v_gene: TRBV9
d_gene: TRBD1
len: 15
abundance: -
CDR3aa: CASSTRDRVDYGYTF
CDR3nt: TGTGCCAGCAGCACCCGGGACAGGGTGGACTATGGCTACACCTTC

j_gene: TRBJ2-7
v_gene: TRBV27
d_gene: -
len: 13
abundance: once
CDR3aa: CASTRSNNDEQYF
CDR3nt: TGTGCCAGCACCCGCAGTAATAACGACGAGCAGTACTTC

j_gene: TRBJ2-1
v_gene: TRBV7-9
d_gene: -
len: 13
abundance: -
CDR3aa: CASSWELDNEQFF
CDR3nt: TGTGCCAGCAGCTGGGAGCTCGACAATGAGCAGTTCTTC

j_gene: TRBJ2-7
v_gene: TRBV7-9
d_gene: -
len: 12
abundance: few
CDR3aa: CASSPGSYEQYF
CDR3nt: TGTGCCAGCAGCCCGGGGAGCTACGAGCAGTACTTC

j_gene: TRBJ2-7
v_gene: TRBV19
d_gene: TRBD2
len: 15
abundance: -
CDR3aa: CASSIRGTSPYEQYF
CDR3nt: TGTGCCAGTAGTATACGAGGGACTAGTCCCTACGAGCAGTACTTC

j_gene: TRBJ2-3
v_gene: TRBV7-8
d_gene: -
len: 16
abundance: -
CDR3aa: CASSLALRGSTDTQYF
CDR3nt: TGTGCCAGCAGCTTAGCGCTCCGGGGGAGCACAGATACGCAGTATTTT

j_gene: TRBJ2-2
v_gene: TRBV7-9
d_gene: TRBD1
len: 16
abundance: -
CDR3aa: CASRELQGAGVGELFF
CDR3nt: TGTGCCAGCAGAGAGCTACAGGGGGCTGGGGTCGGGGAGCTGTTTTTT

j_gene: TRBJ2-5
v_gene: TRBV13
d_gene: -
len: 19
abundance: -
CDR3aa: CASSSLRPGEWLAQETQYF
CDR3nt: TGTGCCAGCAGCTCCCTCCGCCCGGGGGAGTGGTTGGCACAAGAGACCCAGTACTTC

j_gene: TRBJ2-1
v_gene: TRBV25-1
d_gene: -
len: 11
abundance: -
CDR3aa: CASSYGGEQFF
CDR3nt: TGTGCCAGCAGTTATGGGGGTGAGCAGTTCTTC

j_gene: TRBJ1-1
v_gene: TRBV7-6
d_gene: TRBD1
len: 14
abundance: -
CDR3aa: CASSRTTTGGEAFF
CDR3nt: TGTGCCAGCAGCCGCACCACGACAGGGGGGGAAGCTTTCTTT

j_gene: TRBJ2-2
v_gene: TRBV18
d_gene: -
len: 16
abundance: -
CDR3aa: CASSAEDGQGGGELFF
CDR3nt: TGTGCCAGCTCGGCCGAGGATGGGCAGGGCGGCGGGGAGCTGTTTTTT

j_gene: TRBJ2-5
v_gene: TRBV7-9
d_gene: -
len: 15
abundance: -
CDR3aa: CASSSQGGLQETQYF
CDR3nt: TGTGCCAGCAGCTCCCAGGGCGGACTACAAGAGACCCAGTACTTC

j_gene: TRBJ2-7
v_gene: TRBV6-1
d_gene: TRBD2
len: 14
abundance: -
CDR3aa: CASCPSGATYEQYF
CDR3nt: TGTGCCAGCTGCCCTAGCGGAGCTACCTACGAGCAGTACTTC

j_gene: TRBJ2-5
v_gene: TRBV15
d_gene: TRBD1
len: 14
abundance: -
CDR3aa: CATSSRTGKETQYF
CDR3nt: TGTGCCACCAGCAGTCGGACAGGAAAAGAGACCCAGTACTTC

j_gene: TRBJ2-7
v_gene: TRBV4-1
d_gene: -
len: 14
abundance: -
CDR3aa: CASSQRLNADEQYF
CDR3nt: TGCGCCAGCAGCCAACGGTTGAATGCCGACGAGCAGTACTTC

j_gene: TRBJ2-2
v_gene: TRBV7-2
d_gene: -
len: 14
abundance: -
CDR3aa: CASSLDLATGELFF
CDR3nt: TGTGCCAGCAGCTTAGATCTAGCTACCGGGGAGCTGTTTTTT

j_gene: TRBJ2-1
v_gene: TRBV30
d_gene: -
len: 11
abundance: -
CDR3aa: CAFLLHNEQFF
CDR3nt: TGTGCCTTTCTTCTGCACAATGAGCAGTTCTTC

j_gene: TRBJ2-7
v_gene: TRBV7-2
d_gene: -
len: 16
abundance: -
CDR3aa: CASSFSVKGPGYEQYF
CDR3nt: TGTGCCAGCAGCTTTTCGGTAAAGGGGCCTGGCTACGAGCAGTACTTC

j_gene: TRBJ2-2
v_gene: TRBV27
d_gene: TRBD1
len: 15
abundance: -
CDR3aa: CASSQGAGNTGELFF
CDR3nt: TGTGCCAGCAGCCAGGGGGCTGGGAACACCGGGGAGCTGTTTTTT

j_gene: TRBJ1-1
v_gene: TRBV5-6
d_gene: -
len: 15
abundance: once
CDR3aa: CASSLGLILNTEAFF
CDR3nt: TGTGCCAGCAGTCTGGGGCTGATACTGAACACTGAAGCTTTCTTT

j_gene: TRBJ2-7
v_gene: TRBV11-2
d_gene: TRBD2
len: 13
abundance: -
CDR3aa: CASSRGGTGEQYF
CDR3nt: TGTGCCAGCAGCCGGGGGGGCACCGGCGAGCAGTACTTC

j_gene: TRBJ1-3
v_gene: TRBV7-9
d_gene: -
len: 15
abundance: -
CDR3aa: CASSYGDLLGNTIYF
CDR3nt: TGTGCCAGCAGCTACGGGGATCTGCTCGGAAACACCATATATTTT

j_gene: TRBJ2-7
v_gene: TRBV7-9
d_gene: TRBD2
len: 17
abundance: -
CDR3aa: CASSLGGREGDSYEQYF
CDR3nt: TGTGCCAGCAGCTTAGGAGGGCGGGAGGGGGATTCCTACGAGCAGTACTTC

j_gene: TRBJ2-7
v_gene: TRBV2
d_gene: TRBD1
len: 15
abundance: -
CDR3aa: CASRDDRDLSYEQYF
CDR3nt: TGTGCCAGCAGGGATGACAGGGACCTCTCCTACGAGCAGTACTTC

j_gene: TRBJ2-7
v_gene: TRBV13
d_gene: TRBD1
len: 14
abundance: -
CDR3aa: CASSLGGRGSEQYF
CDR3nt: TGTGCCAGCAGCTTAGGCGGCAGGGGGAGCGAGCAGTACTTC

j_gene: TRBJ1-5
v_gene: TRBV23-1
d_gene: -
len: 19
abundance: -
CDR3aa: CASSQSPMRQIYSNQPQHF
CDR3nt: TGCGCCAGCAGTCAATCCCCGATGAGGCAGATCTATAGCAATCAGCCCCAGCATTTT